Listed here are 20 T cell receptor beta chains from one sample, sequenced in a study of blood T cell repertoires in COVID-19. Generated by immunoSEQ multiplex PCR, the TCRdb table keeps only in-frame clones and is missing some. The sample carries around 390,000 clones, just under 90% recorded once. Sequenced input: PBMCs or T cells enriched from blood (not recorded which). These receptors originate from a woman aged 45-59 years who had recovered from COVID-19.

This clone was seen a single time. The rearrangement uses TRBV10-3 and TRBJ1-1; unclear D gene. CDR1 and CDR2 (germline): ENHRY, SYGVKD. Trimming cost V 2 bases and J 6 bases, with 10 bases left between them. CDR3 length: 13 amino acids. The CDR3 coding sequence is TGTGCCATCAGTGAGAGAGTGAGCGCTGAAGCTTTCTTT. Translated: CAISERVSAEAFF.

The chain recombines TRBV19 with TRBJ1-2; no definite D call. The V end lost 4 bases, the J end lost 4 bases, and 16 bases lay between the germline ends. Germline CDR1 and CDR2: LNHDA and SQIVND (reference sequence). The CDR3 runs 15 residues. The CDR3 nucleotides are TGTGCCAGTAGTAGTGGTTCAGGACTGTCCTATGGCTACACCTTC. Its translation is CASSSGSGLSYGYTF.

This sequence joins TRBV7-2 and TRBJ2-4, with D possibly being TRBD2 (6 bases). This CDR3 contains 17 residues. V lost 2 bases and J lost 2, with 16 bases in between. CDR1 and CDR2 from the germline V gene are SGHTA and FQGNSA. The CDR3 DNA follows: TGTGCCAGCAGCTTATCCGACGGGGGAACTACCAAAAACATTCAGTACTTC. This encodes CASSLSDGGTTKNIQYF.

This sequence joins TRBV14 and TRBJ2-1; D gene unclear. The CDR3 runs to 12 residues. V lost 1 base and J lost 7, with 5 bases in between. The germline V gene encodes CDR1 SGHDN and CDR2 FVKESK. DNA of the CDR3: TGTGCCAGCAGCCAAGTCTTAAATGAGCAGTTCTTC. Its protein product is CASSQVLNEQFF.

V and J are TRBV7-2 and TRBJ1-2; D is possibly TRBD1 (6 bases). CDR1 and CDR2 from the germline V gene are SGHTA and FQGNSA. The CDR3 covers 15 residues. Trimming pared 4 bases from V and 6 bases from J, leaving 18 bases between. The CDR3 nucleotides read TGTGCCAGCAGCTCCACAGGGCTCCGTAGTCATGGCTACACCTTC. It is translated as CASSSTGLRSHGYTF.

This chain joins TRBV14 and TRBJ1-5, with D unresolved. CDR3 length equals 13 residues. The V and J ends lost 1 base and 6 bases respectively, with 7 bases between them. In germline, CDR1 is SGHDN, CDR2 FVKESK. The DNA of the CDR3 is TGTGCCAGCAGCCAAGTGGTCGGTCAGCCCCAGCATTTT. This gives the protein CASSQVVGQPQHF.

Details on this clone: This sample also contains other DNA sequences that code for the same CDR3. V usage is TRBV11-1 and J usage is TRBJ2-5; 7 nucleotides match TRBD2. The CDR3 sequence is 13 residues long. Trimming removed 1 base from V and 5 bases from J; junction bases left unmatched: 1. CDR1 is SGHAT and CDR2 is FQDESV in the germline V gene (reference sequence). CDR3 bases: TGTGCCAGCAGCTTAGGGGGAGGGGAGACCCAGTACTTC. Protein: CASSLGGGETQYF.

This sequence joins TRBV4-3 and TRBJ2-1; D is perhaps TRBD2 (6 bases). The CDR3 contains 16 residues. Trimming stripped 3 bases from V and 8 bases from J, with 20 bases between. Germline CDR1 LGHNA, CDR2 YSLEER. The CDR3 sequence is CASSQATAGLGDEQFF. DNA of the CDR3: TGCGCCAGCAGCCAGGCCACGGCGGGACTGGGGGATGAGCAGTTCTTC.

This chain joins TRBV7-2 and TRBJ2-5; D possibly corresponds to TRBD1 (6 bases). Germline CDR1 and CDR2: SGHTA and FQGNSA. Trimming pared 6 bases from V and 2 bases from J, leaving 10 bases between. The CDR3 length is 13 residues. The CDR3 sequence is CASSRGLQETQYF. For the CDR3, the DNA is TGTGCCAGCAGTAGGGGGTTGCAAGAGACCCAGTACTTC. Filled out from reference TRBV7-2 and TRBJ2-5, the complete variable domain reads GAGVSQSPSNKVTEKGKDVELRCDPISGHTALYWYRQSLGQGLEFLIYFQGNSAPDKSGLPSDRFSAERTGGSVSTLTIQRTQQEDSAVYLCASSRGLQETQYFGPGTRLLVL.

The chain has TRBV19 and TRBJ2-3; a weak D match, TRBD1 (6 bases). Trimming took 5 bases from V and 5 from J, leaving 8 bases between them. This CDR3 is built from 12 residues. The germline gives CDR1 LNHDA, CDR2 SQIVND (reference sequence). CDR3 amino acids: CASSVRGDTQYF. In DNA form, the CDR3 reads TGTGCCAGTAGTGTCAGGGGAGATACGCAGTATTTT.

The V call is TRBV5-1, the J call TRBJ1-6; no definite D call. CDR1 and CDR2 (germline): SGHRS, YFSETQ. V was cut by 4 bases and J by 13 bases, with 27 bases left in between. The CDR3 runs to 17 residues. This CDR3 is CASSDGEGPGWVRPLHF. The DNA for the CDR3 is TGCGCCAGCAGCGACGGTGAGGGCCCCGGTTGGGTTCGTCCCCTCCACTTT. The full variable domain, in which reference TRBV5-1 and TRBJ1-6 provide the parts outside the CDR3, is KAGVTQTPRYLIKTRGQQVTLSCSPISGHRSVSWYQQTPGQGLQFLFEYFSETQRNKGNFPGRFSGRQFSNSRSEMNVSTLELGDSALYLCASSDGEGPGWVRPLHFGNGTRLTVT.

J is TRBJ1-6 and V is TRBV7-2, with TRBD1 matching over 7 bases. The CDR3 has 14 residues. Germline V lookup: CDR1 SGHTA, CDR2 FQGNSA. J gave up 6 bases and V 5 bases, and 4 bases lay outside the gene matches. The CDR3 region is CASSLGTANSPLHF. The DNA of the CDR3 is TGTGCCAGCAGCCTCGGGACAGCTAATTCACCCCTCCACTTT.

The CDR3 region has the DNA TGCAGCGTTGAAGGTTTACAGAGCCGGGGGACTGAAGCTTTCTTT. As protein: CSVEGLQSRGTEAFF. J is TRBJ1-1 and V is TRBV29-1; possibly TRBD1 for D (5 bases). CDR1 is SQVTM and CDR2 is ANQGSEA in the germline V gene. V lost 1 base, J lost 5 bases, and 17 bases lay in between. This CDR3 comprises 15 residues.

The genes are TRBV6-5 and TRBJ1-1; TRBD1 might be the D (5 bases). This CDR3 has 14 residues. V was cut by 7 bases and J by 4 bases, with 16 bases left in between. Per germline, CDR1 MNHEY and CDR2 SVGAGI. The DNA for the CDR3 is TGTGCCAGCACTGGGCCAGGGTCGGGCACTGAAGCTTTCTTT. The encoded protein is CASTGPGSGTEAFF.

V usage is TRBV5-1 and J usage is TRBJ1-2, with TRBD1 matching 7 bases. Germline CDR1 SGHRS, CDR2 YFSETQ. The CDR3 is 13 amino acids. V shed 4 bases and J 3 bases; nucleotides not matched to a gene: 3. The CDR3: CASSAQGDYGYTF. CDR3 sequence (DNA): TGCGCCAGCAGCGCCCAGGGGGACTATGGCTACACCTTC.

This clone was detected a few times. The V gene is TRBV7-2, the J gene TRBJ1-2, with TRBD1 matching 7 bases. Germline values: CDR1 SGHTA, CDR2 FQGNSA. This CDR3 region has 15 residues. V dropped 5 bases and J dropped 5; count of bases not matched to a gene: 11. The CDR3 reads CASSPGTDSAYGYTF. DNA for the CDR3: TGTGCCAGCAGCCCCGGGACAGATTCCGCTTATGGCTACACCTTC. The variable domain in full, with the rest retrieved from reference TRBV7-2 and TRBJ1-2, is GAGVSQSPSNKVTEKGKDVELRCDPISGHTALYWYRQSLGQGLEFLIYFQGNSAPDKSGLPSDRFSAERTGGSVSTLTIQRTQQEDSAVYLCASSPGTDSAYGYTFGSGTRLTVV.

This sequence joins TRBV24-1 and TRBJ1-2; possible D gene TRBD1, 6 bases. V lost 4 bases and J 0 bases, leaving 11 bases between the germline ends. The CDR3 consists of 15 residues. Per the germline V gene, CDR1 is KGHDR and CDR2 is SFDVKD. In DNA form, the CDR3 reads TGTGCCACCAGTGAGTCAACAGGGCCTAACTATGGCTACACCTTC. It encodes CATSESTGPNYGYTF.

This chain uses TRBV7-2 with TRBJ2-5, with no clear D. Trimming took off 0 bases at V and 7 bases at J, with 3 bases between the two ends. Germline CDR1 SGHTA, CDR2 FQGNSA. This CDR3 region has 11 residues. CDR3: CASSLARTQYF. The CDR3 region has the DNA TGTGCCAGCAGCTTAGCGAGGACCCAGTACTTC.

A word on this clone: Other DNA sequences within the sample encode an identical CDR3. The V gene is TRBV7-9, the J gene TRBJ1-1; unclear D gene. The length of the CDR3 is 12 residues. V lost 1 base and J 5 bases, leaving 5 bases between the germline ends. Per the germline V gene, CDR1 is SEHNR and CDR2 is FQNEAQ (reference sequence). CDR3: CASSLGSTEAFF. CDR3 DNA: TGTGCCAGCAGCTTAGGGAGTACTGAAGCTTTCTTT.

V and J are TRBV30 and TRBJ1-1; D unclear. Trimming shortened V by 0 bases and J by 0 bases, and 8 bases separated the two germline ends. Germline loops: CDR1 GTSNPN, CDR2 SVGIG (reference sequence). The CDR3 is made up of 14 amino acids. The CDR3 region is CAWSVPGMNTEAFF. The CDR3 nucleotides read TGTGCCTGGAGTGTACCCGGGATGAACACTGAAGCTTTCTTT.